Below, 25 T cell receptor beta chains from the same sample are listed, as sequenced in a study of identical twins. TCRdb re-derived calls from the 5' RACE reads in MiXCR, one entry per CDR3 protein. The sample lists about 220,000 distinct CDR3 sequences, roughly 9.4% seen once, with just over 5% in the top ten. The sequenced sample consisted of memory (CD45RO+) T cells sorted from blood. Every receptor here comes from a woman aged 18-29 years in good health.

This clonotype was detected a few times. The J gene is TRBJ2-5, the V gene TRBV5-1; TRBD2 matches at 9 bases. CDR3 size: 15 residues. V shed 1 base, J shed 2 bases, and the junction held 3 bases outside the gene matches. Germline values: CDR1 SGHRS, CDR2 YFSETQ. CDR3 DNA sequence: TGCGCCAGCAGCTTGCTGACTAGCGGACAAGAGACCCAGTACTTC. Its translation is CASSLLTSGQETQYF.

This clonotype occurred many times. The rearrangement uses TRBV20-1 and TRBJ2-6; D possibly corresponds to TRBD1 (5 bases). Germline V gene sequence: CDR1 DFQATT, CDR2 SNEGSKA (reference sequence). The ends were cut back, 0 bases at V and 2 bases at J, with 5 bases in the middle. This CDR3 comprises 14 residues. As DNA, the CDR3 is TGCAGTGCTAGAGACAGGGCTGGGGCCAACGTCCTGACTTTC. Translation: CSARDRAGANVLTF.

The CDR3 region is CASSVEYWSEQYF. The CDR3 nucleotides are TGTGCCAGCAGCGTAGAGTATTGGTCTGAGCAGTACTTC. The chain has TRBV9 and TRBJ2-7; no definite D call. Germline lookup yields CDR1 SGDLS and CDR2 YYNGEE. V was clipped by 0 bases and J by 7 bases, with 11 bases between them. This CDR3 region has 13 residues.

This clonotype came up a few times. The CDR3 loop reads CASSQRMQETQYF. The CDR3 DNA is TGCGCCAGCAGCCAGAGAATGCAAGAGACCCAGTACTTC. The chain has TRBV4-3 and TRBJ2-5; D remains unclear. The CDR3 covers 13 residues. The germline V gene encodes CDR1 LGHNA and CDR2 YSLEER. Trimming left V 3 bases short and J 2 bases short, with 7 bases between.

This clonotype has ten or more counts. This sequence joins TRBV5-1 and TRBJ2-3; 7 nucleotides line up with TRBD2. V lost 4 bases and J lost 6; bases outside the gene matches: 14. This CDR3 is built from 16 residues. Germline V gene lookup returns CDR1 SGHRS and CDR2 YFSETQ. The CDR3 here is CASSQHERAGEDTQYF. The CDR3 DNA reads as TGCGCCAGCAGCCAGCATGAGCGGGCGGGGGAGGATACGCAGTATTTT.

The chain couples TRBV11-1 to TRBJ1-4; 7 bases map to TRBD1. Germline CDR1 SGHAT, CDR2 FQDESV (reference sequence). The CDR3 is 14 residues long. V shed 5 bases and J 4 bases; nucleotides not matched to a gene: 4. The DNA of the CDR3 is TGTGCCAGCAGCCGGGACAGCTTTAATGAAAAACTGTTTTTT. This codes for CASSRDSFNEKLFF.

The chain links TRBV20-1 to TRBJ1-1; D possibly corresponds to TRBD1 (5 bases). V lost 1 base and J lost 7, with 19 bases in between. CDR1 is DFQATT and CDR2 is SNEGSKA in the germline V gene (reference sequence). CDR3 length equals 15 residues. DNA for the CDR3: TGCAGTGCTAGAGTCACAGGCAGGCCATCATATGAAGCTTTCTTT. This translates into CSARVTGRPSYEAFF.

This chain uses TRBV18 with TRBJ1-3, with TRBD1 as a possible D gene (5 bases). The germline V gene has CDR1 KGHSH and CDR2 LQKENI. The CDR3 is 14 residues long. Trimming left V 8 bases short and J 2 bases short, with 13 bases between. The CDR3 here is CASVGGTAGNTIYF. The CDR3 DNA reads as TGTGCCAGCGTCGGGGGGACTGCTGGAAACACCATATATTTT.

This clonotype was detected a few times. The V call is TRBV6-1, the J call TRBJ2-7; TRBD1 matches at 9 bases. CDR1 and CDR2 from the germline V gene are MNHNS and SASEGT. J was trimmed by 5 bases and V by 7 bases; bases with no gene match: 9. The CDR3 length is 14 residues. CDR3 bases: TGTGCCAGCAACTTCCGGGACAGGGCCCACGAGCAGTACTTC. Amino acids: CASNFRDRAHEQYF.

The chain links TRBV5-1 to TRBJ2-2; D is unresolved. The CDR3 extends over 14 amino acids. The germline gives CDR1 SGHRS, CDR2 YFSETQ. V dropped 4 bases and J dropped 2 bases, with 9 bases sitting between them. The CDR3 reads CASSDDINTGELFF. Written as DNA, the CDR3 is TGCGCCAGCAGCGACGACATAAACACCGGGGAGCTGTTTTTT.

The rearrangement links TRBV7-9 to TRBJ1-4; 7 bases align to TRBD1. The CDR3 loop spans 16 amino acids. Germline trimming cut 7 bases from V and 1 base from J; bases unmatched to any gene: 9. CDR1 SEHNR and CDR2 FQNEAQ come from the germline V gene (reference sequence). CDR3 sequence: CASTSGQTLTNEKLFF. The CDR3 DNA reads TGTGCCAGCACATCGGGACAGACTTTAACTAATGAAAAACTGTTTTTT.

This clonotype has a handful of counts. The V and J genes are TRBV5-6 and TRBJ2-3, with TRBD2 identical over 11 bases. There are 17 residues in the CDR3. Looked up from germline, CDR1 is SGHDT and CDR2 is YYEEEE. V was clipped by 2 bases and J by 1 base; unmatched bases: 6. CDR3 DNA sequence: TGTGCCAGCAGCTTCACTAGCGGGAGTCGGGGCACAGATACGCAGTATTTT. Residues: CASSFTSGSRGTDTQYF.

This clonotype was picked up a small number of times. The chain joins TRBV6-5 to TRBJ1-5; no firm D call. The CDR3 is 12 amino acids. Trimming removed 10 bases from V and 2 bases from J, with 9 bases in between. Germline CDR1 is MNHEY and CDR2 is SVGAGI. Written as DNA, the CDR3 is TGTGCCACGAGGGCAGGCAATCAGCCCCAGCATTTT. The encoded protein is CATRAGNQPQHF.

The CDR3 sequence: CASSPRTAELYSYGYTF. CDR3 DNA sequence: TGTGCCAGCAGCCCACGGACAGCCGAACTCTATTCCTATGGCTACACCTTC. J is TRBJ1-2 and V is TRBV7-8; possibly TRBD1 for D (6 bases). Trimming left V 5 bases short and J 4 bases short, with 23 bases between. CDR3 size: 17 residues. Germline V lookup: CDR1 SGHVS, CDR2 FQNEAQ.

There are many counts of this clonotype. The CDR3 reads CASSFGGTNYGYTF. The CDR3 nucleotides are TGTGCCAGCAGTTTTGGGGGGACTAACTATGGCTACACCTTC. This chain connects TRBV12-3 or TRBV12-4 to TRBJ1-2, with a weak D call TRBD1 (5 bases). The CDR3 has 14 amino acids. The V end was cut by 3 bases, the J end by 0 bases, with 8 bases between.

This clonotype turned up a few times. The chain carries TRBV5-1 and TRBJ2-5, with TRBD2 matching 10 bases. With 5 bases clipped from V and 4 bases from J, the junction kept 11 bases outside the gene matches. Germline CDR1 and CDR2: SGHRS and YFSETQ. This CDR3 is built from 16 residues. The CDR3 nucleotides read TGCGCCAGCAGGAGGAGGCTAGCGGGAGAAGGAGAGACCCAGTACTTC. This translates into CASRRRLAGEGETQYF. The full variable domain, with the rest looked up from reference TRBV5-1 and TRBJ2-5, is KAGVTQTPRYLIKTRGQQVTLSCSPISGHRSVSWYQQTPGQGLQFLFEYFSETQRNKGNFPGRFSGRQFSNSRSEMNVSTLELGDSALYLCASRRRLAGEGETQYFGPGTRLLVL.

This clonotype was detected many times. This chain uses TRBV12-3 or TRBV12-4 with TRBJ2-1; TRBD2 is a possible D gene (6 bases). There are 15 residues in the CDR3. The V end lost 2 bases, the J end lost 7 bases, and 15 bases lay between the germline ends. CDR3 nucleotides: TGTGCCAGCAGTTTAAAAGGCGGGATAGGAAATGAGCAGTTCTTC. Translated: CASSLKGGIGNEQFF.

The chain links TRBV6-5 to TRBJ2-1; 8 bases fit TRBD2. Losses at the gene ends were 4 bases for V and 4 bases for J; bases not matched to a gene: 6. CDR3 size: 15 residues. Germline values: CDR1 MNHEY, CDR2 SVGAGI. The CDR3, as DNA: TGTGCCAGCAGTTTTTTAGCGGGGCCTTACAATGAGCAGTTCTTC. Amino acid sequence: CASSFLAGPYNEQFF.

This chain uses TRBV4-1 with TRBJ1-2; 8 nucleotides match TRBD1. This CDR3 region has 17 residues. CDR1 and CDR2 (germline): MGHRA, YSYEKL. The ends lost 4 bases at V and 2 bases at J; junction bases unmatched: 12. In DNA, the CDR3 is TGCGCCAGCAGCCCGTCCGGGACAGGCTCCTCGAACTATGGCTACACCTTC. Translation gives CASSPSGTGSSNYGYTF.

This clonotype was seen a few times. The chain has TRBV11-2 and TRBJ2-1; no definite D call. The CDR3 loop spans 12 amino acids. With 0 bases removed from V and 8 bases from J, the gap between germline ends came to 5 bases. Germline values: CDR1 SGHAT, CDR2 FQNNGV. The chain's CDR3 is CASSLDGHEQFF. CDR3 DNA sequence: TGTGCCAGCAGCTTAGATGGGCATGAGCAGTTCTTC.

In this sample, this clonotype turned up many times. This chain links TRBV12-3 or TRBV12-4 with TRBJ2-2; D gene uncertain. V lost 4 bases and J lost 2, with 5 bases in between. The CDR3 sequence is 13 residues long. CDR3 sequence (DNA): TGTGCCAGCAGTTGGTCCAACACCGGGGAGCTGTTTTTT. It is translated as CASSWSNTGELFF.

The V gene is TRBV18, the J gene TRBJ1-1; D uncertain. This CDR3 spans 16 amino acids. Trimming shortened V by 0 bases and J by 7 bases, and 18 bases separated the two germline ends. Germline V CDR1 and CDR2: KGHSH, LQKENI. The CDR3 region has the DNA TGTGCCAGCTCACCACCGGGAGCAGGATGGAATGGTGAAGCTTTCTTT. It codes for CASSPPGAGWNGEAFF.

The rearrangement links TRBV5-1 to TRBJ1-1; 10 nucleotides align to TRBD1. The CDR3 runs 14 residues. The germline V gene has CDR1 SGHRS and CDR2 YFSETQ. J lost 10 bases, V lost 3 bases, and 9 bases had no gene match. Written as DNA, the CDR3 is TGCGCCAGCAGCTACGGACAGGGGGTGTTGGGAGCTTTCTTT. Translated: CASSYGQGVLGAFF. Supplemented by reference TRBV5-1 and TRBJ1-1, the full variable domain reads KAGVTQTPRYLIKTRGQQVTLSCSPISGHRSVSWYQQTPGQGLQFLFEYFSETQRNKGNFPGRFSGRQFSNSRSEMNVSTLELGDSALYLCASSYGQGVLGAFFGQGTRLTVV.

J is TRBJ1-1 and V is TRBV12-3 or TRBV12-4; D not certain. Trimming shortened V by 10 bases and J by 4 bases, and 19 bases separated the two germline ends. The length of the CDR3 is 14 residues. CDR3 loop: CAIRRFGRSTEAFF. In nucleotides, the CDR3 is TGTGCCATTCGGAGGTTTGGACGAAGCACTGAAGCTTTCTTT.

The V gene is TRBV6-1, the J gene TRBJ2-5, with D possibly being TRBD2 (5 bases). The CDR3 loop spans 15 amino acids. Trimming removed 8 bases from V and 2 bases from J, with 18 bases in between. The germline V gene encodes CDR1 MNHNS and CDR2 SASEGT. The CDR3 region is CASRGSVGDQETQYF. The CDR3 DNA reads TGTGCCAGCCGCGGCTCCGTCGGGGATCAAGAGACCCAGTACTTC.